This T cell receptor beta chain was sequenced for a study of shared clonotypes between healthy human individuals. Study-wide context: The study used three CD4 naive, three CD4 memory, two CD8 naive and one CD8 memory plate per donor.

The CDR3 runs to 19 residues. The junction had 12 bases not matched to a gene; V was cut back by 6 bases and J by 0 bases. Germline V gene data show CDR1 as ENHRY and CDR2 as SYGVKD. The data were produced by immunoSEQ multiplex PCR, yet TCRdb's version contains in-frame clones alone and is incomplete. The sample records about 2 million clones, 85% to 95% being singletons. The TCR was taken from a man younger than 30 in good health. The genes are TRBV10-3 and TRBJ2-2; TRBD2 agrees at 11 bases. Sequenced input: naive CD4+ T cells sorted from blood. The subset is: CD45RA+ positively selected. The CDR3 bases are TGTGCCATCAGGGACCCCGGTAAGACTAGCGGGACGAACACCGGGGAGCTGTTTTTT. It translates to CAIRDPGKTSGTNTGELFF.